This passage covers 16 T cell receptor beta chains from one sample sequenced in a study of human T cells and chemical hapten exposure. As to time point: patch test 1, 2 weeks after DPC sensitization. The treatment is: therapeutic diphenylcyclopropenone sensitization with weekly scalp DPC. TCRdb redid the calling of the RACE reads with MiXCR, one entry per CDR3 protein. The repertoire holds 150,000 or so distinct CDR3 sequences, with about 14% as singletons. The sequencing here drew on whole blood, taken in connection with sensitization to the hapten diphenylcyclopropenone (DPC). The receptors shown here come from a woman in her 30s with alopecia areata. Some clones in this sample may be carry-over from other donors' samples.

The rearrangement links TRBV20-1 to TRBJ2-1; D unresolved. The germline gives CDR1 DFQATT, CDR2 SNEGSKA (reference sequence). The length of the CDR3 is 12 residues. The ends were cut back, 6 bases at V and 2 bases at J, with 8 bases in the middle. The CDR3 loop is CSASGTYNEQFF. In nucleotides, the CDR3 is TGCAGTGCGTCGGGTACCTACAATGAGCAGTTCTTC.

In its sample, this clonotype was seen a few times. The chain carries TRBV20-1 and TRBJ2-3; weak D call: TRBD2 (5 bases). Between the trimmed V and J ends, which lost 3 bases and 0 bases, there was a span of 10 bases. This CDR3 is 14 amino acids long. Looked up from germline, CDR1 is DFQATT and CDR2 is SNEGSKA (reference sequence). The CDR3: CSARGRPSTDTQYF. The CDR3 DNA reads as TGCAGTGCTAGGGGGAGACCTAGCACAGATACGCAGTATTTT.

This clonotype was detected ten times or more. V gene TRBV7-2 combines with J gene TRBJ2-7; weak D call: TRBD1 (6 bases). This CDR3 comprises 15 residues. V gave up 5 bases and J gave up 2 bases, with 16 bases separating them. Germline loops: CDR1 SGHTA, CDR2 FQGNSA. The CDR3 DNA follows: TGTGCCAGCAGCCGCGGCGGACAGATTACCTACGAGCAGTACTTC. Encoded protein: CASSRGGQITYEQYF.

This clonotype has just a few counts. The chain uses TRBV7-9 and TRBJ2-1; 7 bases agree with TRBD1. Germline trimming cut 2 bases from V and 6 bases from J; bases unmatched to any gene: 7. Germline CDR1 is SEHNR and CDR2 is FQNEAQ (reference sequence). This CDR3 spans 15 amino acids. CDR3 DNA sequence: TGTGCCAGCAGCTTAACAGGGGCCTCAGGCAATGAGCAGTTCTTC. This codes for CASSLTGASGNEQFF.

CDR3 sequence: CAPAEEGLAEPQHF. Here the CDR3 DNA reads TGTGCCCCTGCGGAGGAGGGGCTGGCGGAGCCCCAGCATTTT. The chain joins TRBV10-3 to TRBJ1-5; D may be TRBD1 (5 bases). V lost 11 bases and J 8 bases, leaving 22 bases between the germline ends. The CDR3 consists of 14 residues. CDR1 is ENHRY, CDR2 SYGVKD, per germline.

The chain employs TRBV28 and TRBJ1-1, with a tentative D call TRBD1 (6 bases). The CDR3 loop spans 14 amino acids. Germline V gives CDR1 MDHEN, CDR2 SYDVKM. The V gene lost 8 bases and the J gene lost 1 base, with 14 bases spanning the gap. The CDR3 spells CASPPGGSNTEAFF. CDR3 sequence (DNA): TGTGCCAGCCCCCCCGGGGGCTCGAACACTGAAGCTTTCTTT.

In its sample, this clonotype was seen a few times. The gene calls are TRBV20-1 and TRBJ1-1; 9 bases fit TRBD1. With V trimmed by 4 bases and J by 5 bases, 5 bases remained unmatched. The V gene's germline CDR1 is DFQATT and CDR2 SNEGSKA (reference sequence). The length of the CDR3 is 13 residues. CDR3 nucleotide sequence: TGCAGTGCTATAACAGGGGGCCGGACTGAAGCTTTCTTT. Encoded protein: CSAITGGRTEAFF.

Many counts were recorded for this clonotype. V is TRBV6-5 and J is TRBJ1-5, with 11 bases fitting TRBD1. V was clipped by 6 bases and J by 1 base; unmatched bases: 20. The CDR3 extends over 21 amino acids. Germline CDR1 is MNHEY and CDR2 is SVGAGI. CDR3 sequence reads: CASRPSGTGGSFEASNQPQHF. CDR3 nucleotides: TGTGCCAGCAGACCCTCCGGGACAGGGGGGAGTTTCGAAGCCAGCAATCAGCCCCAGCATTTT.

The chain has TRBV5-1 and TRBJ1-2, with 10 positions matching TRBD1. This CDR3 has 13 residues. Germline-derived CDR1 and CDR2 are SGHRS and YFSETQ. V lost 3 bases and J lost 6; bases outside the gene matches: 2. Here the CDR3 reads CASSSGQGNGYTF. CDR3 nucleotides: TGCGCCAGCAGCTCGGGACAGGGGAATGGCTACACCTTC.

This clonotype was counted a few times. This sequence joins TRBV10-2 and TRBJ1-1, with 7 bases fitting TRBD1. From germline, CDR1 is WSHSY and CDR2 SAAADI. J gave up 1 base and V 8 bases, and 1 base lay outside the gene matches. This CDR3 is 12 amino acids long. This CDR3 reads CASGDRNTEAFF. CDR3 coding DNA: TGCGCCAGCGGGGACAGGAACACTGAAGCTTTCTTT.

The chain combines TRBV15 with TRBJ2-5; 8 bases line up with TRBD2. Trimming took 7 bases from V and 5 from J; bases not matched to a gene: 6. The CDR3 is 13 residues long. CDR1 is LNHNV and CDR2 is YYDKDF in the germline V gene (reference sequence). The CDR3 sequence is CATKSGSRETQYF. The DNA for the CDR3 is TGTGCCACCAAAAGCGGGAGTAGGGAGACCCAGTACTTC.

V usage is TRBV7-8 and J usage is TRBJ2-7; D might be TRBD2 (6 bases). In germline, CDR1 is SGHVS, CDR2 FQNEAQ. Deletions cut 3 bases from V and 3 bases from J, with 12 bases between. The CDR3 is 14 residues long. CDR3 nucleotides: TGTGCCAGCAGCTTCTTCGGGAGATACTACGAGCAGTACTTC. This codes for CASSFFGRYYEQYF.

The chain links TRBV10-3 to TRBJ2-7; TRBD2 might be the D (7 bases). CDR3 size: 15 residues. Germline CDR1 reads ENHRY; CDR2 reads SYGVKD. V was clipped by 6 bases and J by 5 bases, with 20 bases between them. CDR3 bases: TGTGCCATCAGACCTGTGGGGAGGGGGTCCCACGAGCAGTACTTC. Protein: CAIRPVGRGSHEQYF.

The chain is built from TRBV11-2 and TRBJ2-1; 10 bases are shared with TRBD2. Trimming removed 6 bases from V and 4 bases from J; junction bases left unmatched: 3. The CDR3 runs to 14 residues. Germline CDR1 SGHAT, CDR2 FQNNGV. The CDR3 DNA reads TGTGCCAGCAGTTCACTAGCGGGATACAATGAGCAGTTCTTC. Protein product: CASSSLAGYNEQFF. The full variable domain, rest sourced from reference TRBV11-2 and TRBJ2-1, is EAGVAQSPRYKIIEKRQSVAFWCNPISGHATLYWYQQILGQGPKLLIQFQNNGVVDDSQLPKDRFSAERLKGVDSTLKIQPAKLEDSAVYLCASSSLAGYNEQFFGPGTRLTVL.

This clonotype was observed many times. V usage is TRBV29-1 and J usage is TRBJ1-4; D not certain. V was cut by 5 bases and J by 5 bases, with 6 bases left in between. The CDR3 consists of 11 residues. The germline gives CDR1 SQVTM, CDR2 ANQGSEA. The CDR3 reads CSVRGNEKLFF. The CDR3 coding sequence is TGCAGCGTTCGAGGGAATGAAAAACTGTTTTTT.

This clonotype was seen a few times. This sequence joins TRBV12-3 or TRBV12-4 and TRBJ1-3; D call uncertain. Trimming removed 2 bases at V and 4 bases at J, with 3 bases between. The CDR3 consists of 12 residues. The CDR3 here is CASSLRGNTIYF. In DNA form, the CDR3 reads TGTGCCAGCAGTTTACGGGGAAACACCATATATTTT.